The next 26 T cell receptor beta chains were all read from a single sample in a study of blood T cell repertoires in COVID-19 (TCRdb year 2020). Libraries were built with the immunoSEQ multiplex PCR assay. The immuneACCESS repertoire file appears here via TCRdb, limited to in-frame rearrangements. These files lack a portion of the clones; in checked studies, under half of the deficit traces to unresolved V genes, and the cause of the others is not known. The sample table shows around 200,000 clones, and roughly 85% are seen once. About 19% of the sample lies in the top ten. Material: PBMCs or T cells enriched from blood (not recorded which). The origin of the receptors is a middle-aged man who had recovered from COVID-19.

The chain joins TRBV6-5 to TRBJ1-1; D is perhaps TRBD1 (5 bases). The germline gives CDR1 MNHEY, CDR2 SVGAGI. V lost 0 bases to trimming and J lost 1 base, with 12 bases between them. The CDR3 consists of 16 residues. This chain's CDR3 is CASSYSPTRGNTEAFF. For the CDR3, the DNA is TGTGCCAGCAGTTACTCTCCGACAAGGGGGAACACTGAAGCTTTCTTT.

The V gene is TRBV9, the J gene TRBJ2-5, with 9 bases identical to TRBD2. V shed 0 bases and J 5 bases; nucleotides not matched to a gene: 8. The CDR3 is 16 amino acids. Germline assignment: CDR1 SGDLS and CDR2 YYNGEE. The CDR3 nucleotides are TGTGCCAGCAGCGTAGCGGGTAGCGGGAGAGGGGAGACCCAGTACTTC. This encodes CASSVAGSGRGETQYF.

The chain couples TRBV19 to TRBJ1-5; D not certain. CDR1 is LNHDA and CDR2 is SQIVND in the germline V gene (reference sequence). Between the trimmed V and J ends, which lost 3 bases and 4 bases, there was a span of 7 bases. CDR3 size: 13 residues. CDR3 region: CASSMGGNQPQHF. As DNA, the CDR3 is TGTGCCAGTAGTATGGGAGGAAATCAGCCCCAGCATTTT.

V and J are TRBV5-5 and TRBJ2-1; 9 positions match TRBD1. Germline trimming cut 4 bases from V and 7 bases from J; bases unmatched to any gene: 6. This CDR3 has 14 amino acids. Germline V gives CDR1 SGHKS, CDR2 YYEKEE (reference sequence). CDR3 loop: CASSGRDRVNEQFF. DNA for the CDR3: TGTGCCAGCAGCGGCCGGGACAGGGTTAATGAGCAGTTCTTC.

The chain recombines TRBV9 with TRBJ2-7; no definite D call. V was shortened by 1 base and J by 5 bases, with 10 bases between the two germline ends. The length of the CDR3 is 13 residues. Germline CDR1 SGDLS, CDR2 YYNGEE. The CDR3 region is CASSVQKRNEQYF. CDR3 DNA sequence: TGTGCCAGCAGCGTACAAAAGCGTAACGAGCAGTACTTC. Using reference TRBV9 and TRBJ2-7 for the parts outside the CDR3, the full variable domain is DSGVTQTPKHLITATGQRVTLRCSPRSGDLSVYWYQQSLDQGLQFLIQYYNGEERAKGNILERFSAQQFPDLHSELNLSSLELGDSALYFCASSVQKRNEQYFGPGTRLTVT.

The chain employs TRBV9 and TRBJ1-1; TRBD1 agrees at 8 bases. The CDR3 consists of 15 residues. Trimming took 4 bases from V and 5 from J; bases not matched to a gene: 10. Germline V lookup: CDR1 SGDLS, CDR2 YYNGEE. DNA for the CDR3: TGTGCCAGCAGCACCCGGCCAGGGGGCCTAACTGAAGCTTTCTTT. Amino acid sequence: CASSTRPGGLTEAFF.

The gene calls are TRBV10-3 and TRBJ1-5; D gene ambiguous. CDR1 and CDR2 from the germline V gene are ENHRY and SYGVKD. This CDR3 contains 13 residues. Deletions cut 2 bases from V and 4 bases from J, with 6 bases between. Written as DNA, the CDR3 is TGTGCCATCAGTGAGGCGGGAAATCAGCCCCAGCATTTT. Amino acid sequence: CAISEAGNQPQHF.

The rearrangement joins TRBV5-1 to TRBJ2-1; 10 nucleotides align to TRBD1. Germline CDR1 and CDR2: SGHRS and YFSETQ. The CDR3 is made up of 14 amino acids. After removal of 4 bases from V and 7 bases from J, the junction contained 5 bases not matched to a gene. The CDR3 protein is CASSPGQGKNEQFF. The CDR3 DNA reads TGCGCCAGCAGCCCGGGACAGGGGAAGAATGAGCAGTTCTTC.

The count of this clone is one. The chain uses TRBV19 and TRBJ1-4; 12 bases map to TRBD1. Germline-derived CDR1 and CDR2 are LNHDA and SQIVND (reference sequence). CDR3 length equals 16 residues. J lost 4 bases, V lost 5 bases, and 5 bases had no gene match. CDR3 DNA: TGTGCCAGTAGTGGGACAGGGGGCGGAATTAATGAAAAACTGTTTTTT. It yields the protein CASSGTGGGINEKLFF.

The rearrangement joins TRBV9 to TRBJ2-5, with a possible D match to TRBD1 (6 bases). Per the germline V gene, CDR1 is SGDLS and CDR2 is YYNGEE. This CDR3 comprises 15 residues. V dropped 4 bases and J dropped 4 bases, with 17 bases sitting between them. As DNA, the CDR3 is TGTGCCAGCAGCCCCCAAACCCAGGGGAGAGAGACCCAGTACTTC. Encoded protein: CASSPQTQGRETQYF.

V and J are TRBV12-3 or TRBV12-4 and TRBJ2-5; TRBD1 matches at 9 bases. Germline trimming cut 8 bases from V and 5 bases from J; bases unmatched to any gene: 6. The CDR3 is made up of 13 amino acids. DNA for the CDR3: TGTGCCAGCTCGCGACAGGGGGTGGAGACCCAGTACTTC. Encoded protein: CASSRQGVETQYF.

The chain is built from TRBV28 and TRBJ2-3; weak D call: TRBD1 (6 bases). This CDR3 has 12 amino acids. Germline CDR1 and CDR2: MDHEN and SYDVKM. V shed 7 bases and J shed 4 bases, with 9 bases lying between them. The CDR3 DNA reads as TGTGCCAGCACCCCAGGGGCAGATACGCAGTATTTT. Amino acids: CASTPGADTQYF.

A word on this clone: The junction shows a germline mismatch at one end, possibly a read error. V usage is TRBV6-1 and J usage is TRBJ2-7; 10 bases are a match to TRBD2. Germline V gene data show CDR1 as MNHNS and CDR2 as SASEGT. The CDR3 has 15 residues. The CDR3 DNA reads as TGTGCCAGCAGCGAAGGACTAGCGGAATCCTACGAGCAGTACTTC. It specifies CASSEGLAESYEQYF.

The chain employs TRBV18 and TRBJ2-7; 7 bases are a match to TRBD2. The CDR3 has 15 amino acids. Looked up from germline, CDR1 is KGHSH and CDR2 is LQKENI. The J segment lost 4 bases and the V segment lost 2 bases, leaving 8 bases of the junction unmatched. CDR3 sequence: CASSPGLADLYEQYF. CDR3 bases: TGTGCCAGCTCACCAGGTCTAGCGGACCTTTACGAGCAGTACTTC.

The V call is TRBV7-9, the J call TRBJ1-1; D is perhaps TRBD1 (5 bases). Germline CDR1 and CDR2: SEHNR and FQNEAQ (reference sequence). V shed 7 bases and J shed 1 base, with 10 bases lying between them. There are 13 residues in the CDR3. As DNA, the CDR3 is TGTGCCAGCAAGGGGCAGCCGAACACTGAAGCTTTCTTT. It encodes CASKGQPNTEAFF.

The CDR3 region is CASSIGSASNQPQHF. The CDR3 bases are TGTGCCAGTAGTATAGGCAGCGCAAGCAATCAGCCCCAGCATTTT. The J gene is TRBJ1-5, the V gene TRBV19; unclear D gene. There are 15 residues in the CDR3. The V and J ends lost 1 base and 1 base respectively, with 8 bases between them. Germline loops: CDR1 LNHDA, CDR2 SQIVND (reference sequence).

The genes are TRBV5-1 and TRBJ2-5; weak D call: TRBD2 (6 bases). V lost 0 bases, J lost 5 bases, and 11 bases lay in between. Per germline, CDR1 SGHRS and CDR2 YFSETQ. This CDR3 has 14 amino acids. The CDR3 bases are TGCGCCAGCAGCTTGGTGGGGGGTATGGAGACCCAGTACTTC. Amino acid sequence: CASSLVGGMETQYF.

In the case of this clone: One junction end does not reproduce the germline sequence, and a read error may be involved. The chain uses TRBV12-5 and TRBJ1-5; possible D gene TRBD1, 5 bases. This CDR3 spans 14 amino acids. The germline gives CDR1 LGHNT, CDR2 FRNRAP. The CDR3 bases are TGTGCTAGTGGTTCGCAGGGCTTCAATCGGCCCCAGCATTTT. It is translated as CASGSQGFNRPQHF.

The CDR3 sequence: CASSQVSTGTYEQYF. CDR3 DNA: TGTGCCAGCAGCCAAGTCTCGACTGGAACCTACGAGCAGTACTTC. This chain connects TRBV3-1 (or the pseudogene TRBV3-2) to TRBJ2-7; D is unresolved. The ends were cut back, 1 base at V and 2 bases at J, with 12 bases in the middle. The CDR3 covers 15 residues. The V gene's germline CDR1 is LGHDT and CDR2 YNNKEL (reference sequence).

This chain joins TRBV5-5 and TRBJ1-2, with 7 bases aligning to TRBD1. Looked up from germline, CDR1 is SGHKS and CDR2 is YYEKEE (reference sequence). Trimming took 4 bases from V and 1 from J; bases not matched to a gene: 4. The CDR3 contains 14 residues. The CDR3 nucleotides are TGTGCCAGCAGCCTCGGGACAGTTAACTATGGCTACACCTTC. This translates into CASSLGTVNYGYTF.

The CDR3 region has the DNA TGTGCCACCAGTGACCGCAGCCCCTCTACGGGAGGTGTGACAGATACGCAGTATTTT. Translated: CATSDRSPSTGGVTDTQYF. V and J are TRBV24-1 and TRBJ2-3; 7 bases fit TRBD2. The V and J ends lost 4 bases and 3 bases, in that order; junction bases with no gene match: 18. This CDR3 comprises 19 residues. In germline, CDR1 is KGHDR, CDR2 SFDVKD.

V and J are TRBV2 and TRBJ2-1, with D unresolved. CDR1 SNHLY and CDR2 FYNNEI come from the germline V gene. The CDR3 has 11 amino acids. Trimming took 2 bases from V and 8 from J, leaving 4 bases between them. The CDR3 coding sequence is TGTGCCAGCAGTGAACGGGATGAGCAGTTCTTC. It yields the protein CASSERDEQFF.

The V and J genes are TRBV13 and TRBJ2-1; D possibly corresponds to TRBD2 (6 bases). Germline-derived CDR1 and CDR2 are PRHDT and FYEKMQ (reference sequence). There are 16 residues in the CDR3. Trimming removed 4 bases from V and 8 bases from J, with 21 bases in between. CDR3 sequence: CASSSSTSPQLHEQFF. As DNA, the CDR3 is TGTGCCAGCAGCTCCTCCACTAGCCCCCAGTTGCATGAGCAGTTCTTC.

The rearrangement links TRBV6-6 to TRBJ1-2, with D tentatively TRBD1 (6 bases). The V gene lost 2 bases and the J gene lost 4 bases, with 11 bases spanning the gap. This CDR3 region has 14 residues. In germline, CDR1 is MNHNY, CDR2 SVGAGI (reference sequence). CDR3 coding DNA: TGTGCCAGCAGTTACGCAGGGGCGCTCTATGGCTACACCTTC. This gives the protein CASSYAGALYGYTF.

J is TRBJ1-3 and V is TRBV30, with D possibly being TRBD1 (6 bases). Germline V lookup: CDR1 GTSNPN, CDR2 SVGIG (reference sequence). This CDR3 has 13 amino acids. The germline V and J ends were trimmed by 1 base and 7 bases, with 11 bases remaining between them. The CDR3 region has the DNA TGTGCCTGGAGTGACGGACAGTCGAACACCATATATTTT. This encodes CAWSDGQSNTIYF.

The chain joins TRBV7-8 to TRBJ1-4; D gene unclear. This CDR3 has 15 amino acids. CDR1 SGHVS and CDR2 FQNEAQ come from the germline V gene. Trimming cost V 5 bases and J 4 bases, with 14 bases left between them. The CDR3: CASSLAPGYNEKLFF. Here the CDR3 DNA reads TGTGCCAGCAGCCTCGCCCCGGGATATAATGAAAAACTGTTTTTT.